The clone carrying this T cell receptor beta chain has only a few counts. Its antigen is currently unknown. The data derive from a study of T-cell memory formation after mild COVID-19. Study-wide results and limits: CD4+ clones that contracted lay mainly in CM and EM; CD8+ ones lay in EMRA. SARS-CoV-2 specificity of second-wave clones peaking day 37 was unconfirmed.

TCRdb itself ran the 5' RACE reads through MiXCR, one entry per CDR3 protein. In the table there are hundreds of thousands of distinct CDR3 sequences, less than 25% of which are singletons. Germline trimming cut 5 bases from V and 5 bases from J; bases unmatched to any gene: 7. Germline CDR1 reads SGHVS; CDR2 reads FQNEAQ. The CDR3 is 16 residues long. The material sequenced was PBMCs or a T cell subset sorted from them (not recorded which). The sequence was collected from an adult woman who had mild COVID-19 (a few samples of this study predate the infection). Cell type and time point are not known. The chain recombines TRBV7-8 with TRBJ2-1; 12 nucleotides match TRBD2. This CDR3 is CASSGPSGRVNNEQFF. CDR3 in DNA: TGTGCCAGCAGCGGACCTAGCGGGAGGGTCAACAATGAGCAGTTCTTC.